This T cell receptor (beta chain) was profiled in a study of blood T cell repertoires in COVID-19. Study-level information: Some COVID-19 samples were acute and others convalescent; all came from the United States, Italy and Spain. Sources were T cells, B-cell-depleted T cells, or PBMCs; the material itself was cDNA or gDNA.

Per the study methods: Estimation of nucleated cell counts was performed using reference gene primer amplification. Libraries were prepared by immunoSEQ multiplex PCR; TCRdb keeps only in-frame clonotypes and omits some of them. The DNA was the basis for D and trimming; V, J and clone size are from that table. The data contain roughly 38,000 clones, approximately 90% of them seen just once; the ten biggest clones take up 2% to 2.5%. The CDR3 runs 16 residues. The V segment lost 3 bases and the J segment 5 bases; nucleotides outside the gene matches: 13. Germline V gene lookup returns CDR1 DFQATT and CDR2 SNEGSKA (reference sequence).

The chain combines TRBV20-1 with TRBJ1-5, with 7 bases fitting TRBD1. What was sequenced was peripheral blood. The receptor was derived from a man aged 50 or older with active COVID-19. The CDR3 loop reads CSASDPRTGRDQPQHF. The DNA of the CDR3 is TGCAGTGCTAGTGACCCTCGGACAGGCCGAGATCAGCCCCAGCATTTT.